A single T cell receptor beta chain is shown here with its context. Its antigen remains unidentified. The data were taken from a study of OX40 agonist ivuxolimab in advanced cancers. At the level of the study: At doses from 0.01 to 10 mg/kg, patients were given intravenous ivuxolimab every 2 weeks. People who had prior anti-PD-1, anti-PD-L1 or anti-CTLA-4 therapy could take part, and about 40% had some.

Sequenced by immunoSEQ multiplex PCR; TCRdb stores in-frame clones only, minus some. The sample has under 100,000 clones; just under 95% are singletons. The CDR3 totals 15 residues. The V segment lost 5 bases and the J segment 1 base; nucleotides outside the gene matches: 4. From germline, CDR1 is SGHTA and CDR2 FQGTGA. Study-level results: Dosing at 0.1 to 3.0 mg/kg was accompanied by clonal expansion of CD4+ and CD8+ blood T cells by week 6. In the expanded peripheral T cells, antigen specificity was never determined.

This receptor was obtained from an adult with an advanced solid tumor such as melanoma, head and neck, liver or kidney cancer. Source: CD4+ or CD8+ T cells sorted from blood, taken in a trial of the OX40 agonist ivuxolimab. The gene calls are TRBV7-3 and TRBJ2-5; 10 nucleotides line up with TRBD1. The CDR3 reads CASSRDRGCQETQYF. CDR3 sequence (DNA): TGTGCCAGCAGCAGGGACAGGGGATGCCAAGAGACCCAGTACTTC. Full variable domain (rest looked up from reference TRBV7-3 and TRBJ2-5): GAGVSQTPSNKVTEKGKYVELRCDPISGHTALYWYRQSLGQGPEFLIYFQGTGAADDSGLPNDRFFAVRPEGSVSTLKIQRTERGDSAVYLCASSRDRGCQETQYFGPGTRLLVL.